The entry below gives a single T cell receptor beta chain sequence along with its context. Its antigen is undetermined. The data were taken from a study of T cell responses to AZD1222 COVID-19 vaccine. Findings and caveats of the study: Spike-specific TCR breadth rose after two AZD1222 doses, and depth rose as well.

The trim removed 2 bases at V and 5 bases at J, leaving 7 bases unmatched. Germline CDR1 reads SGHRS; CDR2 reads YFSETQ. This CDR3 is 15 amino acids long. The method was immunoSEQ multiplex PCR; TCRdb's version includes in-frame clones alone and lacks a portion of them. The sample holds around 250,000 clones; approximately 95% are singletons and the top ten take approximately 0.52%. The material sequenced was peripheral blood, taken on day 0 of AZD1222 vaccination. The chain employs TRBV5-1 and TRBJ1-2, with 9 positions matching TRBD1. The origin of this receptor is an adult in good health. The CDR3 nucleotides are TGCGCCAGCAGCTTACAGGGGGCGCTTGGGTATGGCTACACCTTC. Its translation is CASSLQGALGYGYTF.